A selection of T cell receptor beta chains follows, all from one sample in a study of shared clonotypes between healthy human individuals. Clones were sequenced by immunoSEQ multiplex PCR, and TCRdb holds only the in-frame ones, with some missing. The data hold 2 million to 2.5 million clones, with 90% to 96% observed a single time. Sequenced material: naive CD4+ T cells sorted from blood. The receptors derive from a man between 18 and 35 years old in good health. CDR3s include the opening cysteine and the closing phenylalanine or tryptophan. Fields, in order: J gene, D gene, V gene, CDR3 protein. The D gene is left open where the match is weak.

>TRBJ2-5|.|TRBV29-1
CSVGWMETQYF
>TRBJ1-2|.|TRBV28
CASSLHSAGVGGYTF
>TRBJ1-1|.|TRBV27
CASSLLSRRNTEAFF
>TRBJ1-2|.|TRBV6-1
CASSERTDYGYTF
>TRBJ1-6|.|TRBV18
CASSPPTVANNSPLHF
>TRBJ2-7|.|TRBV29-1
CSVGLGGKSYEQYF
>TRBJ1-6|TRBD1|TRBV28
CASSPRDRGVSPLHF
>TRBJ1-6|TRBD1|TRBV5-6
CASSRRTGGYNSPLHF
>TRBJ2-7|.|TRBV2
CARGLLAANEQYF
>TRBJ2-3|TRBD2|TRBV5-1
CASSLTSGSTDTQYF
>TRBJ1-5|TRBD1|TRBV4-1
CASSWDRGSQPQHF
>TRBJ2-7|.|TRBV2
CASSEGRGDYEQYF
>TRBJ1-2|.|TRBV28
CASSPGHYGYTF
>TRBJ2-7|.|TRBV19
CASSSLTGFEQYF
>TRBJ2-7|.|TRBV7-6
CASSSNSMGYEQYF
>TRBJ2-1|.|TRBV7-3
CASSLQSSSYNEQFF
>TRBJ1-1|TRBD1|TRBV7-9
CASSSGQVVSSHTEAFF
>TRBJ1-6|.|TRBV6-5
CASRSVANSPLHF
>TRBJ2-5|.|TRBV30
CAWRVHEEETQYF
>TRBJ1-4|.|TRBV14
CASSHPTGRGEKLFF
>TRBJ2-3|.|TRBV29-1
CSVVRGTDTQYF
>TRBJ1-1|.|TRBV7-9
CASSFSLVNTEAFF
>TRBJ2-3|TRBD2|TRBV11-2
CASSRRGIAGPSDTQYF
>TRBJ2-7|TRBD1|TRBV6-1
CASSDRDRVYFEQYF
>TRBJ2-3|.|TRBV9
CASSVWGLLTDTQYF
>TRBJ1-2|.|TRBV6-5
CASSFDPSRGDYGYTF
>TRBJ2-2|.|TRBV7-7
CASSHEATGELFF
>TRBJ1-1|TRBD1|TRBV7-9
CASSLERTGRNTEAFF
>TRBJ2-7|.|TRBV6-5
CASSYTGSVYEQYF
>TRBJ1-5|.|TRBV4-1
CASSQVGRTENQPQHF
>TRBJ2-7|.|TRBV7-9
CASSPWGGPSYEQYF
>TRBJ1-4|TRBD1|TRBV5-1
CASSRDRVGEKLFF
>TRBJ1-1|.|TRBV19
CASSLTGNTEAFF